This TCR beta chain was recorded in a study of Tregs in tolerant kidney transplant recipients. Study-wide results and caveats: Few patients were studied, so findings need validation in larger groups.

V was pared by 0 bases and J by 1 base, with 7 bases between. The CDR3 totals 15 residues. Looked up from germline, CDR1 is LGHNA and CDR2 is YSLEER. Concerning this clone: Its target is unknown.

Clones were sequenced by immunoSEQ multiplex PCR, and TCRdb holds only the in-frame ones, with some missing. This table has more than 70,000 clones, around 90% appearing once. Mixed chimerism was transient after nonmyeloablative marrow transplants from related graft donors. CD4+CD25+CD127- Tregs, CD4+CD25- non-Tregs, CD4 and CD8 cells were sorted. V and J are TRBV4-3 and TRBJ1-5; tentatively, D is TRBD1 (5 bases). The sequencing here drew on CD4+ T cells from blood (PBMCs), taken 24 months after the transplant. This clonotype was sampled from a human patient who received a combined kidney and bone marrow transplant. Some T cells may be provided by the graft donor. CDR3 DNA: TGCGCCAGCAGCCAAGAGTCAGGGAGCAATCAGCCCCAGCATTTT. Translation: CASSQESGSNQPQHF.